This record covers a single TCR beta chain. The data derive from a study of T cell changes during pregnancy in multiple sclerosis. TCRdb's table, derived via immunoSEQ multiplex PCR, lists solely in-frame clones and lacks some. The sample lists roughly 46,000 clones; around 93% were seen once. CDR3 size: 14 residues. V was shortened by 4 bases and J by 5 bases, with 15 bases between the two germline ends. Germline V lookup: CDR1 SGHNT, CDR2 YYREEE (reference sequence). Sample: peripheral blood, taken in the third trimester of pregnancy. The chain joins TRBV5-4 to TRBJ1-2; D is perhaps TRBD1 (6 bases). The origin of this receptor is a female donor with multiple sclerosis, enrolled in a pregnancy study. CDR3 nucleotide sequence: TGTGCCAGCAGCACCGGGACAAGGGCATATGGCTACACCTTC. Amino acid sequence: CASSTGTRAYGYTF. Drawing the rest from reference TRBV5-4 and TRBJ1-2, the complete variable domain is ETGVTQSPTHLIKTRGQQVTLRCSSQSGHNTVSWYQQALGQGPQFIFQYYREEENGRGNFPPRFSGLQFPNYSSELNVNALELDDSALYLCASSTGTRAYGYTFGSGTRLTVV.